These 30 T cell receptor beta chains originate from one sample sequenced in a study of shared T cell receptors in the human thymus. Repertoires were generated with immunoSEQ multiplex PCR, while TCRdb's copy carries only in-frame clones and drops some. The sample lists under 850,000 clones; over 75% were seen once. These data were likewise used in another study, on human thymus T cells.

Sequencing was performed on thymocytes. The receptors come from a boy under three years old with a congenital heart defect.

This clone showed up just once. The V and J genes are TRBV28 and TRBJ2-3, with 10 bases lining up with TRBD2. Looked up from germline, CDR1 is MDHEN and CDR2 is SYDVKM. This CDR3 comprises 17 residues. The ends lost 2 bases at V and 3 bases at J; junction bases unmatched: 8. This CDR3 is CASSLRVAGGKTDTQYF. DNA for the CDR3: TGTGCCAGCAGTTTACGGGTAGCGGGAGGTAAAACAGATACGCAGTATTTT.

For the CDR3, the DNA is TGTGCCAGCAGCCTCGGGACTAGCGGGAGACAGTACAATGAGCAGTTCTTC. It yields the protein CASSLGTSGRQYNEQFF. The chain is built from TRBV11-3 and TRBJ2-1; 14 nucleotides line up with TRBD2. This CDR3 region has 17 residues. With V trimmed by 5 bases and J by 4 bases, 7 bases remained unmatched. The germline V gene encodes CDR1 SGHNT and CDR2 YENEEA.

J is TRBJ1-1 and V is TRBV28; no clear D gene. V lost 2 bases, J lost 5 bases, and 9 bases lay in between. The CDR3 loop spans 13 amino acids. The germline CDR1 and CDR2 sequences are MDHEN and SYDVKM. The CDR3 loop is CASSLTVSTEAFF. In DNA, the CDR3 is TGTGCCAGCAGTTTAACAGTGAGTACTGAAGCTTTCTTT.

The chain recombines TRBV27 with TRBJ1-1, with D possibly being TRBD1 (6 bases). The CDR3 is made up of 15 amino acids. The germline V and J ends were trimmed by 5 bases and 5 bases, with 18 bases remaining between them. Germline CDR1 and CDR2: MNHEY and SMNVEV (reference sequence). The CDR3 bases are TGTGCCAGCAGTGCTCTTCGGGGGGCAGGGACTGAAGCTTTCTTT. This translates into CASSALRGAGTEAFF.

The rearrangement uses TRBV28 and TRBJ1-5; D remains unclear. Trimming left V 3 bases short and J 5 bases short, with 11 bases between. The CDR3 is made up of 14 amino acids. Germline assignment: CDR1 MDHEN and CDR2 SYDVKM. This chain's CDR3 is CASSFPPADQPQHF. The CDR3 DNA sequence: TGTGCCAGCAGTTTCCCTCCAGCGGATCAGCCCCAGCATTTT.

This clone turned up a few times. The CDR3 nucleotides are TGTGCCAGCAGCGCCCGACTAGCGGGCCTTAACACCGGGGAGCTGTTTTTT. Translating it yields CASSARLAGLNTGELFF. This chain joins TRBV13 and TRBJ2-2; TRBD2 aligns across 10 bases. Trimming at V came to 5 bases and at J to 2 bases, leaving 8 bases not matched to a gene. The CDR3 sequence is 17 residues long. Per germline, CDR1 PRHDT and CDR2 FYEKMQ (reference sequence).

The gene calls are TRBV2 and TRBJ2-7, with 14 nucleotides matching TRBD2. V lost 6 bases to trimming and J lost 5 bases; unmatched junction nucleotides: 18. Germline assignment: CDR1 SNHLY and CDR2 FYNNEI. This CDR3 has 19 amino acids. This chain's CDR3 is CASSRFSGTSGSSPHEQYF. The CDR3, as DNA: TGTGCCAGCAGCCGTTTTTCCGGGACTAGCGGGAGTTCCCCCCACGAGCAGTACTTC. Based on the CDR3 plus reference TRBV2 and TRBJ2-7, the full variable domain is EPEVTQTPSHQVTQMGQEVILRCVPISNHLYFYWYRQILGQKVEFLVSFYNNEISEKSEIFDDQFSVERPDGSNFTLKIRSTKLEDSAMYFCASSRFSGTSGSSPHEQYFGPGTRLTVT.

CDR3 loop: CASSESSRLAIEQYF. CDR3 DNA sequence: TGCGCCAGCAGTGAGAGCTCGAGACTAGCAATCGAGCAGTACTTC. The V and J genes are TRBV10-2 and TRBJ2-7, with 7 positions matching TRBD2. With V trimmed by 2 bases and J by 6 bases, 10 bases remained unmatched. The CDR3 runs to 15 residues. Looked up from germline, CDR1 is WSHSY and CDR2 is SAAADI.

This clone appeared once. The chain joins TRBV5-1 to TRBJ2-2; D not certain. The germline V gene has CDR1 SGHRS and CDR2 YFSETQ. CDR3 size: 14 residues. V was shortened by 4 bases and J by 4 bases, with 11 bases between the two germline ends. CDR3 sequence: CASSPRHVTGELFF. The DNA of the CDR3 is TGCGCCAGCAGCCCCAGACACGTCACCGGGGAGCTGTTTTTT.

CDR3 region: CASSTTAGGTTDTQYF. CDR3 nucleotides: TGTGCCAGCTCAACAACGGCAGGGGGCACGACAGATACGCAGTATTTT. The chain recombines TRBV18 with TRBJ2-3; 8 bases line up with TRBD1. V shed 5 bases and J 3 bases; nucleotides not matched to a gene: 10. Per the germline V gene, CDR1 is KGHSH and CDR2 is LQKENI. This CDR3 has 16 residues.

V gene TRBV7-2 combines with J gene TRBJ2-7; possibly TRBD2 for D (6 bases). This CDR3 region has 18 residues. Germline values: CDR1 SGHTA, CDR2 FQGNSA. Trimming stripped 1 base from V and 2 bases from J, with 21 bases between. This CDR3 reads CASSLGSLATTTTYEQYF. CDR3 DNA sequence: TGTGCCAGCAGCTTAGGGAGCCTAGCGACGACCACGACCTACGAGCAGTACTTC.

CDR3: CATSRRRVESYEQYF. The CDR3, as DNA: TGTGCCACCAGCAGACGCAGGGTAGAATCCTACGAGCAGTACTTC. The genes are TRBV15 and TRBJ2-7; tentative D call: TRBD1 (5 bases). V dropped 2 bases and J dropped 1 base, with 12 bases sitting between them. Per the germline V gene, CDR1 is LNHNV and CDR2 is YYDKDF (reference sequence). The CDR3 contains 15 residues.

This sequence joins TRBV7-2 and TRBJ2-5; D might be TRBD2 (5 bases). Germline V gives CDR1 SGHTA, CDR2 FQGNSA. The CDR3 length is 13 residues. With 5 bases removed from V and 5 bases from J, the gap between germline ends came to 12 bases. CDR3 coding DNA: TGTGCCAGCAGCGTGACTACGTGGGAGACCCAGTACTTC. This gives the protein CASSVTTWETQYF.

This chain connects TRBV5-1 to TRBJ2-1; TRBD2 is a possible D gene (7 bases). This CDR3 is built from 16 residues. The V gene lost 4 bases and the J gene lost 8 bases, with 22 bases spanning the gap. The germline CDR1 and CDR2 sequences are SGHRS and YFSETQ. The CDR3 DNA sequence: TGCGCCAGCAGCCGAGGGGGACTAAGGGGTGGGGATGAGCAGTTCTTC. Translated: CASSRGGLRGGDEQFF. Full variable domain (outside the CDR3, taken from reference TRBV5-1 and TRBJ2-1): KAGVTQTPRYLIKTRGQQVTLSCSPISGHRSVSWYQQTPGQGLQFLFEYFSETQRNKGNFPGRFSGRQFSNSRSEMNVSTLELGDSALYLCASSRGGLRGGDEQFFGPGTRLTVL.

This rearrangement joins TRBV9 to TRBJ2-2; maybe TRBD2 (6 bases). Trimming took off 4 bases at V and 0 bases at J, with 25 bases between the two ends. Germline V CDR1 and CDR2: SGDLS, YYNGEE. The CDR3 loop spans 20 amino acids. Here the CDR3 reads CASSTKGPTRGGPNTGELFF. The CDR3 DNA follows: TGTGCCAGCAGCACCAAGGGTCCTACTAGAGGAGGGCCGAACACCGGGGAGCTGTTTTTT.

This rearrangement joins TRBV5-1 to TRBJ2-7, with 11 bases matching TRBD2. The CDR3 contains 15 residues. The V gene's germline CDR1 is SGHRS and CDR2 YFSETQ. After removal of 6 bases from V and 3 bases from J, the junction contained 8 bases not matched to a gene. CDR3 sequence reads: CASKEGLAAYYEQYF. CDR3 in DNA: TGCGCCAGCAAAGAGGGACTAGCGGCTTACTACGAGCAGTACTTC.

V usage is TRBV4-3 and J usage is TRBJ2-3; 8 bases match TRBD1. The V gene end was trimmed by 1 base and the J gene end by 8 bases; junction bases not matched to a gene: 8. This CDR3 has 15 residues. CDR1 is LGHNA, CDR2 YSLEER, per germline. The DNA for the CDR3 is TGCGCCAGCAGCCAAGGATACAGGGGGTTTCGTACGCAGTATTTT. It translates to CASSQGYRGFRTQYF.

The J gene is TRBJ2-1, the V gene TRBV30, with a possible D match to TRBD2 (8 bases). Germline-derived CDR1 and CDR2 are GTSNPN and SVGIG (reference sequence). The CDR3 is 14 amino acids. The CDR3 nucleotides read TGTGCTTATAACCCAGGGACAGCGGGAGTTGAGCAGTTCTTC. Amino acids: CAYNPGTAGVEQFF.

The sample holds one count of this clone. The CDR3 here is CASTPGTSDNEQFF. CDR3 coding DNA: TGTGCCAGCACACCCGGGACTAGCGACAATGAGCAGTTCTTC. This chain links TRBV28 with TRBJ2-1, with TRBD2 matching 10 bases. Looked up from germline, CDR1 is MDHEN and CDR2 is SYDVKM. V lost 7 bases, J lost 5 bases, and 5 bases stayed unmatched. CDR3 length: 14 amino acids.

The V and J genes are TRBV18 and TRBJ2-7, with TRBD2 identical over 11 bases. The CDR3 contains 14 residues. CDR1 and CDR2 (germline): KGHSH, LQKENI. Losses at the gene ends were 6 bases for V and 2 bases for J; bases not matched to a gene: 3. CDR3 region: CASSSSGRAYEQYF. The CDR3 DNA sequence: TGTGCCAGCTCGAGTAGCGGGAGGGCCTACGAGCAGTACTTC.

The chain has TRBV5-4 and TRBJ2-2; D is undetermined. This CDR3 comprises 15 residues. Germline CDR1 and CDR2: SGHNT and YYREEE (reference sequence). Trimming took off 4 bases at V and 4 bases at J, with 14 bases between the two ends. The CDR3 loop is CASSPEPSGTGELFF. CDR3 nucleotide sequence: TGTGCCAGCAGCCCGGAGCCCTCGGGCACCGGGGAGCTGTTTTTT.

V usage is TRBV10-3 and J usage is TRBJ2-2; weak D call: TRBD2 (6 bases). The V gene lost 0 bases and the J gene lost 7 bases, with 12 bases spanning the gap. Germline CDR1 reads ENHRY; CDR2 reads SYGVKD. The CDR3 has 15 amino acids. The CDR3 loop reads CAISESRRDGGELFF. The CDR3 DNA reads TGTGCCATCAGTGAGTCGAGGCGGGATGGCGGGGAGCTGTTTTTT.

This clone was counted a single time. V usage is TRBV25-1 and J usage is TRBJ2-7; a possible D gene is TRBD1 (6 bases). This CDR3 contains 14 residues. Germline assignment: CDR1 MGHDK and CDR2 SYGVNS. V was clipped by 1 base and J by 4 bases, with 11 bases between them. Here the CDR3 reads CASSECETGYEQYF. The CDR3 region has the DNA TGTGCCAGCAGTGAATGTGAGACAGGATACGAGCAGTACTTC.

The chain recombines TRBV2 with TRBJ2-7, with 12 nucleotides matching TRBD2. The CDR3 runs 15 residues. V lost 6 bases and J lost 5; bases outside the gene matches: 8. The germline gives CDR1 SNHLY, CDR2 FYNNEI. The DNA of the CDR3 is TGTGCCAGCAGGACTAGCGGGAGAAGTCCCCACGAGCAGTACTTC. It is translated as CASRTSGRSPHEQYF.

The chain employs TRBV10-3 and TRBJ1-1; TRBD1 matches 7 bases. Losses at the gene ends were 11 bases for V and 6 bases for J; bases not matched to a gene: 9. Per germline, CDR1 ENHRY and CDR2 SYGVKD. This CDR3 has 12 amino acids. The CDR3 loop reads CAVQGGRAEAFF. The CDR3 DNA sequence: TGTGCCGTCCAGGGGGGAAGGGCTGAAGCTTTCTTT.

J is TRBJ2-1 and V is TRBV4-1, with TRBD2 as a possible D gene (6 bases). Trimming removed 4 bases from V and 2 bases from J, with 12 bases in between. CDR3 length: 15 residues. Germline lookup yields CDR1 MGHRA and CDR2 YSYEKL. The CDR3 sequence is CASSPRSGAYNEQFF. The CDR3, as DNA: TGCGCCAGCAGCCCCCGTTCGGGGGCCTACAATGAGCAGTTCTTC.

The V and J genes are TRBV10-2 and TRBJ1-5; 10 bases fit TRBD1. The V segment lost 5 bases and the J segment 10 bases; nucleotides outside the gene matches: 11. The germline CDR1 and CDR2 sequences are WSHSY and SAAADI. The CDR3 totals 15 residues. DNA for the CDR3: TGCGCCAGCAGTCCGGGACAGGGGTTCTTTGGACCCCAGCATTTT. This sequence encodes CASSPGQGFFGPQHF.

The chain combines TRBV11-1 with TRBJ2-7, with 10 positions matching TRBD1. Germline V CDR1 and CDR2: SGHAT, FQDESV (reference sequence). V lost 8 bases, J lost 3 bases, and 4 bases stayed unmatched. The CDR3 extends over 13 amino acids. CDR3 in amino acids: CASARDRGYEQYF. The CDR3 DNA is TGTGCCAGCGCCCGGGACAGGGGCTACGAGCAGTACTTC.

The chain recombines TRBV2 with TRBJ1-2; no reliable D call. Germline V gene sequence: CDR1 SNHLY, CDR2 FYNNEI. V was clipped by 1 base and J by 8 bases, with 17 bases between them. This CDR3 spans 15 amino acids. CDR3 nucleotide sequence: TGTGCCAGCAGTGAAGGAGAACGGGGTTCGGGAGGCTACACCTTC. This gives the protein CASSEGERGSGGYTF.

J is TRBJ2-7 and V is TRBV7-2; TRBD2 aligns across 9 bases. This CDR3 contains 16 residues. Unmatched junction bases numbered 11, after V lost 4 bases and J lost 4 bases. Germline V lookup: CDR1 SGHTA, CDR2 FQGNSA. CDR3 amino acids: CASSYSPGLANYEQYF. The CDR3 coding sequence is TGTGCCAGCAGCTATTCTCCGGGACTAGCAAATTACGAGCAGTACTTC.